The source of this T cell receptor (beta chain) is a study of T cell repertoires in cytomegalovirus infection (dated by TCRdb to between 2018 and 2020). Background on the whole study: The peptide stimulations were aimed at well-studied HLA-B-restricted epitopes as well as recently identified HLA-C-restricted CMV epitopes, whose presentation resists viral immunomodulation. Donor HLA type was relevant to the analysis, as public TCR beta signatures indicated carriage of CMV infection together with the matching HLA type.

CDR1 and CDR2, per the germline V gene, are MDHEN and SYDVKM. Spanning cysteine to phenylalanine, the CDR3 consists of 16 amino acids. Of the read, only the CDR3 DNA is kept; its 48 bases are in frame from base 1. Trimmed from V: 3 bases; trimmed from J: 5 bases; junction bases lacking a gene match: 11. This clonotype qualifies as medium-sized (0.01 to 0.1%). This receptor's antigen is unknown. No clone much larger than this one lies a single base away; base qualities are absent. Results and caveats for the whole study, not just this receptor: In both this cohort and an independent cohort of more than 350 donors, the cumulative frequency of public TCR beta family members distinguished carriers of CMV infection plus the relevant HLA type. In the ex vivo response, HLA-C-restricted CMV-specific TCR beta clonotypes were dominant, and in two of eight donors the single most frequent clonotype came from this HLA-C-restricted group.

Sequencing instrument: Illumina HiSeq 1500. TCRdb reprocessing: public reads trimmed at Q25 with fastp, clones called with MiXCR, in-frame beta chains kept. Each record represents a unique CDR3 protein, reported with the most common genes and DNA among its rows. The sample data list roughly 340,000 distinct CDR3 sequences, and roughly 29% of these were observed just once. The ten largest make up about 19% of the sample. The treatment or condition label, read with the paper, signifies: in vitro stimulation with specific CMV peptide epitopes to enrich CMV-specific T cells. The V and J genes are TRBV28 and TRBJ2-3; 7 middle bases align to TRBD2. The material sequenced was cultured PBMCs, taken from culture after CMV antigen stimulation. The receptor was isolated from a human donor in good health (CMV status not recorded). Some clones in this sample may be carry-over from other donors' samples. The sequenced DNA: TGTGCCAGCAGTTTGGAACCACTAGCGAGTCAAGATACGCAGTATTTT. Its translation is CASSLEPLASQDTQYF.